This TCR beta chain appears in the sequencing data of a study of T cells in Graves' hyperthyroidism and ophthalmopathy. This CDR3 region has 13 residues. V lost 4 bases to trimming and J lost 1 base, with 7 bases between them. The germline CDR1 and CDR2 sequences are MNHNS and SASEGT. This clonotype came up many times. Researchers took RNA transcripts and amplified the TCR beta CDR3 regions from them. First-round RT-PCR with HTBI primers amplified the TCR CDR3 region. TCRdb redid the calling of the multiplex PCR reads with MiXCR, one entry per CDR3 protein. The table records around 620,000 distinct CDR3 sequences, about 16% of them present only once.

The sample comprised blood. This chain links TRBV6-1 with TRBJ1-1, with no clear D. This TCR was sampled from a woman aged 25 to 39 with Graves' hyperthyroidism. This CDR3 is CASSATTNTEAFF. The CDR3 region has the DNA TGTGCCAGCAGTGCAACTACGAACACTGAAGCTTTCTTT.